This entry lists 5 T cell receptor beta chains sequenced from one sample in a study of CD8 T cells in ankylosing spondylitis. TCRdb re-analysed the 5' RACE reads in MiXCR, keeping a single row per CDR3 protein. The repertoire consists of approximately 42,000 distinct CDR3 sequences, with about 4.2% occurring once and the leading ten covering over 3%. The specimen was blood, either unsorted or a sorted T cell fraction (not recorded which). These TCRs come from a female donor with ankylosing spondylitis or in good health (not recorded which).

This clonotype was seen a few times. This rearrangement joins TRBV9 to TRBJ2-5, with 9 nucleotides matching TRBD2. This CDR3 is built from 16 residues. The trim removed 0 bases at V and 3 bases at J, leaving 6 bases unmatched. The germline CDR1 and CDR2 sequences are SGDLS and YYNGEE. This CDR3 is CASSVDPSGVKETQYF. In DNA form, the CDR3 reads TGTGCCAGCAGCGTAGACCCTAGCGGGGTCAAAGAGACCCAGTACTTC.

The chain is built from TRBV9 and TRBJ1-2; D perhaps matches TRBD1 (5 bases). Germline V gives CDR1 SGDLS, CDR2 YYNGEE. Trimming stripped 6 bases from V and 4 bases from J, with 19 bases between. The CDR3 is made up of 15 amino acids. The CDR3 is CASKYGLEGSYGYTF. The CDR3 region has the DNA TGTGCCAGCAAATATGGGTTAGAGGGGAGCTATGGCTACACCTTC.

This clonotype was seen at least ten times. This chain connects TRBV9 to TRBJ2-3, with D possibly TRBD1 on 6 matching bases. Trimming removed 3 bases from V and 4 bases from J, with 12 bases in between. The length of the CDR3 is 14 residues. CDR1 is SGDLS and CDR2 is YYNGEE in the germline V gene. In nucleotides, the CDR3 is TGTGCCAGCAGCGAAACAGGGACCTCAGATACGCAGTATTTT. It yields the protein CASSETGTSDTQYF. The full variable domain, with the rest looked up from reference TRBV9 and TRBJ2-3, is DSGVTQTPKHLITATGQRVTLRCSPRSGDLSVYWYQQSLDQGLQFLIQYYNGEERAKGNILERFSAQQFPDLHSELNLSSLELGDSALYFCASSETGTSDTQYFGPGTRLTVL.

This clonotype has ten or more counts. The chain is built from TRBV9 and TRBJ2-3; D not certain. Germline values: CDR1 SGDLS, CDR2 YYNGEE. CDR3 length equals 13 residues. The V and J ends lost 4 bases and 6 bases respectively, with 12 bases between them. CDR3 DNA: TGTGCCAGCAGCCAAACGCATGGGGATACGCAGTATTTT. It encodes CASSQTHGDTQYF.

This clonotype was recorded at least ten times. The V gene is TRBV9, the J gene TRBJ2-5, with 10 bases aligning to TRBD1. This CDR3 has 15 amino acids. Germline V gives CDR1 SGDLS, CDR2 YYNGEE. Trimming took 4 bases from V and 4 from J; bases not matched to a gene: 7. CDR3 in amino acids: CASSPRTGGVETQYF. The CDR3 nucleotides are TGTGCCAGCAGCCCCAGGACAGGGGGGGTAGAGACCCAGTACTTC.